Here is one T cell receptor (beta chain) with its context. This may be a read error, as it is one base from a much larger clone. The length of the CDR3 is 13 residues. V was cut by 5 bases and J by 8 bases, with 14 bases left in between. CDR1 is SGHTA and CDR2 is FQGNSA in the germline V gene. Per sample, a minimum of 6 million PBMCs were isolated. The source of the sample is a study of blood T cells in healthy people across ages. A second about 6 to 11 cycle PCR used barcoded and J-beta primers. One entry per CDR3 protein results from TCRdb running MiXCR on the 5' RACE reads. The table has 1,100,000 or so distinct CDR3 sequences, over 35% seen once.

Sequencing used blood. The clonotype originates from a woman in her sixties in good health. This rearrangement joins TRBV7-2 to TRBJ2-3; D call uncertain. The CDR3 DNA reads TGTGCCAGCAGCCCCCCCTCCGTTGGTACGCAGTATTTT. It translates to CASSPPSVGTQYF.